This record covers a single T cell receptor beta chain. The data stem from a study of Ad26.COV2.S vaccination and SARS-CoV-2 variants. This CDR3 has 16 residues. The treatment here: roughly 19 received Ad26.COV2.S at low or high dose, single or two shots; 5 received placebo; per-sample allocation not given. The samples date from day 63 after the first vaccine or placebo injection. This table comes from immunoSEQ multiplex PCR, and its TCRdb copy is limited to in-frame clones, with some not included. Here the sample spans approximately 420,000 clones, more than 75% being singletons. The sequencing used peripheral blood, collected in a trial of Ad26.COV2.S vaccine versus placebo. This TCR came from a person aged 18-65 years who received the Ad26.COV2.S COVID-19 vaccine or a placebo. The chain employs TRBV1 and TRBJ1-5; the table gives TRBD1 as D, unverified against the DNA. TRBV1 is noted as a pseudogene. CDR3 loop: CTSSQPEEGARQPQHF. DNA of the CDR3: TGCACCAGCAGCCAACCCGAGGAGGGGGCGAGGCAGCCCCAGCATTTT.